This T cell receptor (beta chain) is from a study of cytomegalovirus exposure and HLA in healthy donors. Study-level information: Earlier sequencing of some 180 million T cells yielded under 120 million unique TCR beta sequences. Study conclusions and caveats: Follow-up analysis seemed to connect common viral pathogens with several of the most significant clusters identified. Certain indistinguishable V segments, among them TRBV6-2 and TRBV6-3, were excluded. The study carried out a later analysis of TCR beta sequences. It associated 15,000 to 20,000 of them with specific HLA alleles at a false discovery rate of 0.05.

The V and J ends lost 9 bases and 0 bases, in that order; junction bases with no gene match: 8. Germline V gene lookup returns CDR1 MNHNS and CDR2 SASEGT. This CDR3 contains 15 residues. This PCR relied on a set of 60 Vbeta primers and 13 Jbeta primers. Clones were read by immunoSEQ multiplex PCR, and TCRdb kept only the in-frame ones, dropping some. Here the sample spans about 120,000 clones, roughly 80% being singletons. This clone was found once. The antigen is unknown. The sequencing input was PBMCs. The chain has TRBV6-1 and TRBJ2-3; 8 nucleotides match TRBD2. The sequence was collected from a woman between 40 and 50 years old in good health and CMV-seropositive. The CDR3: CASHIGGGSTDTQYF. CDR3 coding DNA: TGTGCCAGTCACATCGGCGGGGGGAGCACAGATACGCAGTATTTT.